The clone carrying this T cell receptor beta chain was seen at least ten times. The sample originates from a study of early T cells in non-severe SARS-CoV-2 infection. The CDR3 is made up of 14 amino acids. V shed 3 bases and J shed 2 bases, with 9 bases lying between them. Germline CDR1 is SGHAT and CDR2 is FQNNGV. TCRdb called the 5' RACE reads again in MiXCR, with one record for every CDR3 protein. This table holds nearly 45,000 distinct CDR3 sequences, 11% found once. Sequencing was performed on whole blood. The sequence was obtained from an adult who was a healthcare worker with PCR-confirmed SARS-CoV-2 infection or an uninfected control (not recorded which). The chain employs TRBV11-2 and TRBJ2-3; D is possibly TRBD2 (6 bases). The CDR3 region is CASSLEGPTDTQYF. CDR3 sequence (DNA): TGTGCCAGCAGCTTGGAGGGCCCCACAGATACGCAGTATTTT.